Each of the 3 T cell receptor beta chains below was sequenced from the same sample in a study of siplizumab effects on memory and regulatory T cells. Using immunoSEQ multiplex PCR, the repertoire was profiled, and TCRdb retains in-frame clones only, with some absent. Among 92,000 or so clones, about 90% were seen once, and the ten largest hold 15%. Input material: CD4+ T cells sorted from blood. The source of these receptors is a human donor in good health.

The chain is built from TRBV7-2 and TRBJ2-1; D is unclear. V dropped 2 bases and J dropped 3 bases, with 11 bases sitting between them. The CDR3 has 15 amino acids. CDR1 and CDR2 from the germline V gene are SGHTA and FQGNSA. DNA for the CDR3: TGTGCCAGCAGCTTATTTGCGAGCAGCTACAATGAGCAGTTCTTC. This encodes CASSLFASSYNEQFF.

This sequence joins TRBV11-1 and TRBJ1-1; 10 nucleotides agree with TRBD1. Germline CDR1 is SGHAT and CDR2 is FQDESV (reference sequence). The CDR3 loop spans 16 amino acids. Trimming cost V 6 bases and J 3 bases; bases outside gene matches: 10. DNA of the CDR3: TGTGCCAGCAGGGGGGGACAGGGGACCTTCTACACTGAAGCTTTCTTT. This gives the protein CASRGGQGTFYTEAFF.

The V call is TRBV15, the J call TRBJ2-3; D ambiguous. V dropped 0 bases and J dropped 0 bases, with 7 bases sitting between them. The CDR3 totals 15 residues. Per germline, CDR1 LNHNV and CDR2 YYDKDF (reference sequence). CDR3 residues: CATSREATSTDTQYF. DNA for the CDR3: TGTGCCACCAGCAGAGAGGCGACTAGCACAGATACGCAGTATTTT.